These 8 T cell receptor beta chains originate from one sample sequenced in a study of T cell responses to AZD1222 COVID-19 vaccine. Repertoires were generated with immunoSEQ multiplex PCR, while TCRdb's copy carries only in-frame clones and drops some. The sample holds tens of thousands of clones, 81% seen once. The sequences come from peripheral blood, collected 28 days after the second AZD1222 dose. The receptor source for this set is an adult who received the AZD1222 COVID-19 vaccine.

The chain joins TRBV7-2 to TRBJ1-3; the D is unclear. The CDR3 covers 15 residues. Germline CDR1 and CDR2: SGHTA and FQGNSA. Trimming pared 7 bases from V and 4 bases from J, leaving 17 bases between. The CDR3 loop reads CASTLDAGMGNTIYF. The DNA for the CDR3 is TGTGCCAGCACCCTGGACGCGGGAATGGGAAACACCATATATTTT. The full variable domain, rest sourced from reference TRBV7-2 and TRBJ1-3, is GAGVSQSPSNKVTEKGKDVELRCDPISGHTALYWYRQSLGQGLEFLIYFQGNSAPDKSGLPSDRFSAERTGGSVSTLTIQRTQQEDSAVYLCASTLDAGMGNTIYFGEGSWLTVV.

This clone was recorded a few times. The V call is TRBV6-5, the J call TRBJ1-1; the match to TRBD1 covers 7 bases. The V segment lost 2 bases and the J segment 1 base; nucleotides outside the gene matches: 1. CDR1 and CDR2 (germline): MNHEY, SVGAGI. CDR3 length equals 14 residues. The CDR3: CASSYNRGNTEAFF. The DNA for the CDR3 is TGTGCCAGCAGTTACAACAGGGGGAACACTGAAGCTTTCTTT.

V gene TRBV19 combines with J gene TRBJ1-5, with a weak D call TRBD1 (6 bases). V lost 1 base to trimming and J lost 4 bases, with 14 bases between them. Germline CDR1 LNHDA, CDR2 SQIVND (reference sequence). The CDR3 consists of 16 residues. Here the CDR3 DNA reads TGTGCCAGTAGTATAGGGGGGCCCACACTTAATCAGCCCCAGCATTTT. Translated, it gives CASSIGGPTLNQPQHF.

Remarks on this clone: Different DNA sequences within this sample yield the same CDR3. CDR3 nucleotide sequence: TGTGCCAGCAGCTCGGACAGGAACACTGAAGCTTTCTTT. Translated: CASSSDRNTEAFF. V usage is TRBV7-2 and J usage is TRBJ1-1; TRBD1 might be the D (6 bases). The germline gives CDR1 SGHTA, CDR2 FQGNSA. Trimming shortened V by 4 bases and J by 1 base, and 7 bases separated the two germline ends. The CDR3 totals 13 residues.

The chain carries TRBV28 and TRBJ2-7; D gene ambiguous. The germline gives CDR1 MDHEN, CDR2 SYDVKM. The V end was cut by 4 bases, the J end by 0 bases, with 10 bases between. The CDR3 contains 14 residues. CDR3 coding DNA: TGTGCCAGCAGTTACCGACGGAGCTCCTACGAGCAGTACTTC. It encodes CASSYRRSSYEQYF.

About this clone: This sample includes further DNA sequences coding for the same CDR3. The chain recombines TRBV18 with TRBJ2-3; no clear D gene. V lost 3 bases, J lost 0 bases, and 1 base lay in between. Germline V lookup: CDR1 KGHSH, CDR2 LQKENI. This CDR3 contains 12 residues. Here the CDR3 reads CASSPSTDTQYF. The CDR3 DNA sequence: TGTGCCAGCTCACCTAGCACAGATACGCAGTATTTT.

The chain employs TRBV6-2 or TRBV6-3 and TRBJ2-7; perhaps TRBD2 as D (6 bases). The CDR3 contains 15 residues. Germline loops: CDR1 MNHEY, CDR2 SVGEGT. Trimming pared 2 bases from V and 2 bases from J, leaving 13 bases between. The CDR3 loop is CASSYGGRNTYEQYF. The CDR3 DNA is TGTGCCAGCAGTTACGGGGGGAGAAACACCTACGAGCAGTACTTC.

The chain recombines TRBV4-1 with TRBJ1-5; D not certain. This CDR3 spans 16 amino acids. Trimming removed 0 bases from V and 0 bases from J, with 9 bases in between. Germline loops: CDR1 MGHRA, CDR2 YSYEKL. CDR3 protein: CASSQDPVSSNQPQHF. The CDR3 DNA sequence: TGCGCCAGCAGCCAAGATCCGGTTTCTAGCAATCAGCCCCAGCATTTT.